This TCR beta chain emerged from a study of cytomegalovirus exposure and HLA in healthy donors. The study ran its PCR with 60 Vbeta and 13 Jbeta primers. Here immunoSEQ multiplex PCR was the method, and the copy in TCRdb shows in-frame clones only, minus some. The sample carries 200,000 or so clones, around 85% recorded once. The CDR3 loop spans 17 amino acids. Looked up from germline, CDR1 is SGDLS and CDR2 is YYNGEE. V lost 2 bases to trimming and J lost 4 bases; unmatched junction nucleotides: 11. Sequencing used PBMCs. The sequence derives from a girl aged 2-10 years in good health and CMV-seronegative. The J gene is TRBJ2-5, the V gene TRBV9, with 10 bases lining up with TRBD2. DNA of the CDR3: TGTGCCAGCAGCGTGGGGTATCTAGCGGGGGAAACAGAGACCCAGTACTTC. This translates into CASSVGYLAGETETQYF. The complete variable domain, with remaining parts taken from reference TRBV9 and TRBJ2-5, reads DSGVTQTPKHLITATGQRVTLRCSPRSGDLSVYWYQQSLDQGLQFLIQYYNGEERAKGNILERFSAQQFPDLHSELNLSSLELGDSALYFCASSVGYLAGETETQYFGPGTRLLVL.